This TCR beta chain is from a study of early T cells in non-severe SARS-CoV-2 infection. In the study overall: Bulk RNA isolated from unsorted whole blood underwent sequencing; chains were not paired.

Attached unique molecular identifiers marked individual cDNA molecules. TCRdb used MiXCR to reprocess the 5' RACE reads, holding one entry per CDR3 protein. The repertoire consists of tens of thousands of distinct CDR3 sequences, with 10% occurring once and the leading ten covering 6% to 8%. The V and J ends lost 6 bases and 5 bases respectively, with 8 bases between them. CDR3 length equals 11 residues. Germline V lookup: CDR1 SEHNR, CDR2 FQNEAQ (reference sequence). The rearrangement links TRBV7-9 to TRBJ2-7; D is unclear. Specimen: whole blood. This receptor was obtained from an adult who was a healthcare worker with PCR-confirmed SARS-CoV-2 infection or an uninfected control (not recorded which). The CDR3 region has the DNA TGTGCCAGCAGTCAGAATCACGAGCAGTACTTC. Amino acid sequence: CASSQNHEQYF.